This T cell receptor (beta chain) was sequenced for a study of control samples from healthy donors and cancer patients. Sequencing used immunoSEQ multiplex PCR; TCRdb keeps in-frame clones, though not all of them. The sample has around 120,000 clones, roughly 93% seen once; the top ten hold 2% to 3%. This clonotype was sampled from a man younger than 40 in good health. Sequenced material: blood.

CDR3 sequence reads: CASFRDRGQAEAFF. The CDR3 nucleotides are TGTGCCAGCTTCCGGGACAGGGGGCAGGCTGAAGCTTTCTTT. The chain links TRBV2 to TRBJ1-1, with 12 bases aligning to TRBD1. With V trimmed by 8 bases and J by 6 bases, 7 bases remained unmatched. The CDR3 contains 14 residues. The germline gives CDR1 SNHLY, CDR2 FYNNEI.